The rows below give T cell receptor beta chains drawn from one sample of a study of T-cell reconstitution after alpha-beta-depleted transplantation in children. TCRdb re-derived calls from the PCR reads in MiXCR, one entry per CDR3 protein. The sample carries about 22,000 distinct CDR3 sequences, roughly a tenth recorded once. Specimen: PBMCs from the stem cell graft donor, collected from the stem cell graft. The receptor source for this set is a human donor who donated a stem cell graft to a child with chronic granulomatous disease. CDR3s include the opening cysteine and the closing phenylalanine or tryptophan. D genes are given only for firm matches. Size values are once, few and many counts, or a class for expanded clones, and some rows have none.

CDR3 protein	CDR3 DNA	clone size	J gene	V gene	D gene
CASSFIPGTSGGSTSSDTQYF	TGTGCCAGCAGCTTCATCCCCGGGACTAGCGGGGGTAGCACGTCTTCAGATACGCAGTATTTT	many	TRBJ2-3	TRBV7-9	TRBD2
CASSGGSRNTGELFF	TGCGCCAGCAGCGGTGGGAGTAGGAACACCGGGGAGCTGTTTTTT	many	TRBJ2-2	TRBV5-1	NA
CASSLLEGSNQPQHF	TGTGCCAGCAGTCTTTTGGAGGGGAGCAATCAGCCCCAGCATTTT	many	TRBJ1-5	TRBV6-2/TRBV6-3	NA
CASSPPPLADTQYF	TGCGCCAGCAGCCCCCCTCCACTAGCAGATACGCAGTATTTT	many	TRBJ2-3	TRBV5-1	NA
CASSSDYRVSTYNVQFF	TGTGCCAGCAGTTCCGATTACAGGGTATCGACCTACAATGTGCAGTTCTTC	NA	TRBJ2-1	TRBV27	NA
CASSVQTRGGEQYF	TGTGCCAGCAGTGTGCAAACTAGAGGTGGCGAGCAGTACTTC	medium-sized	TRBJ2-7	TRBV28	NA
CSARGGGNQPQHF	TGCAGTGCTAGAGGGGGGGGCAATCAGCCCCAGCATTTT	many	TRBJ1-5	TRBV20-1	NA
CASSRGDLGGRNEQFF	TGCGCCAGCAGCCGGGGTGATTTGGGGGGGCGCAATGAGCAGTTCTTC	many	TRBJ2-1	TRBV5-1	NA
CASSPKGLAGAQETQYF	TGTGCCAGCAGCCCCAAGGGACTAGCGGGGGCCCAAGAGACCCAGTACTTC	NA	TRBJ2-5	TRBV5-5	TRBD2
CASSFTGTPYEQYF	TGTGCCAGTAGTTTTACAGGGACCCCCTACGAGCAGTACTTC	medium-sized	TRBJ2-7	TRBV19	NA
CASSLDGVDGETQYF	TGCGCCAGCAGCTTGGACGGGGTCGATGGGGAGACCCAGTACTTC	NA	TRBJ2-5	TRBV5-1	NA
CADPDSSYEQYF	TGTGCCGACCCGGACAGCTCCTACGAGCAGTACTTC	many	TRBJ2-7	TRBV7-9	NA